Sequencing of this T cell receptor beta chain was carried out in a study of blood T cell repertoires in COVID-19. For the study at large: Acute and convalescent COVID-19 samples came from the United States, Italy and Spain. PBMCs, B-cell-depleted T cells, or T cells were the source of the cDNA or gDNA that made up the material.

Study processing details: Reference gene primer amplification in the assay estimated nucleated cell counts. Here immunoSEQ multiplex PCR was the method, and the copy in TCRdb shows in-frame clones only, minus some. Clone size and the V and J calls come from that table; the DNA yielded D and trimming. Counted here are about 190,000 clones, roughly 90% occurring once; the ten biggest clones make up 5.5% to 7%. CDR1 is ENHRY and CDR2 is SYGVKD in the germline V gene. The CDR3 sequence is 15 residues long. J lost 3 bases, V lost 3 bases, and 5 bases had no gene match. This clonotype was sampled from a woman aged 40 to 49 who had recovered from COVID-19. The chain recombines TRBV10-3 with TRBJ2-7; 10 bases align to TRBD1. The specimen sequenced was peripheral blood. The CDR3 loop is CAISDRGTGDYEQYF. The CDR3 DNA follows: TGTGCCATCAGTGACCGCGGGACAGGGGACTACGAGCAGTACTTC.